This TCR beta chain was recovered during a study of OX40 agonist ivuxolimab in advanced cancers. For the study in its entirety: Ivuxolimab was an agonistic, fully human IgG2 monoclonal antibody directed against OX40 (CD134), a costimulatory receptor. Intravenous ivuxolimab was administered to patients every 2 weeks at six dose levels: 0.01, 0.1, 0.3, 1.5, 3 and 10 mg/kg. Of the approximately 54 patients in dose escalation, around 20 had hepatocellular carcinoma, some 15 had melanoma, 9 had renal cell carcinoma and 9 had head and neck cancer. The dose-escalation cohort was around 83% male with a mean age of about 65 years, ranging from 23 to 79. Patients were allowed to have had prior anti-PD-1, anti-PD-L1 or anti-CTLA-4 therapy, and approximately 39% of the dose-escalation patients had been treated with checkpoint inhibitors. Partial responses occurred in three dose-escalation patients, of whom one had hepatocellular carcinoma and two had cutaneous melanoma. The point of sequencing TCRbeta in the periphery was to test whether ivuxolimab changed TCR sequence diversity and drove clonal T-cell expansion. The paper covers the monotherapy dose-escalation part of the phase I ivuxolimab trial, which included N of about 50 patients.

This clone is classified as medium-sized (0.01 to 0.1%). Its antigen specificity is not known. No base quality values were provided; no much bigger clone lies one nucleotide off. The junction carries 15 bases between V and J, which are trimmed by 5 bases and 7 bases respectively. According to the germline V gene (reference sequence), CDR1 reads GTSNPN and CDR2 reads SVGIG. The CDR3 runs 14 amino acids, cysteine and phenylalanine included. Left in the record is the CDR3 DNA by itself, 42 bases read in frame from the first base. Patients with autoimmune disease history or receiving systemic immunosuppression were excluded from the trial. Peripheral blood for TCR sequencing was collected from all dose cohorts at baseline, on cycle 4 day 1, and on cycle 7 day 1. The samples were drawn from a first-in-human, open-label, multicenter phase I dose-escalation trial of ivuxolimab. The trial enrolled adults with locally advanced or metastatic head and neck squamous cell, hepatocellular, melanoma or renal cell carcinoma. Before TCR sequencing, CD4+ and CD8+ T cells were separately sorted from peripheral blood.

On the study overall, not on this receptor specifically: After ivuxolimab, more expanded clones were found on average in CD8+ T cells than in CD4+ T cells. In partial responders in the 0.1-3.0 mg/kg groups, normalized peripheral clonal expansion was found to be among the lowest, especially among CD8+ T cells. At doses of 0.1 to 3.0 mg/kg, clonal expansion of both CD4+ and CD8+ T cells in blood was seen between baseline and week 6. Low levels of normalized T-cell clonal expansion were also seen in some nonresponding patients. The antigen specificity of the peripheral T cells that underwent clonal expansion was not determined.

For sequencing of the TCRbeta CDR3 region, genomic DNA was extracted from the sorted cells. The immunoSEQ Assay was used for sequencing of TCRbeta CDR3 regions. TCRdb stores this immuneACCESS table with in-frame sequences only. Part of the clones is absent; in the studies checked, under half of the shortfall reflects unresolved V genes, and no reason is known for the rest. The sample table holds 80,000 or so clones, of which around 83% were seen once. The ten largest clones capture around 2.1% of the sample. This sequence originates from an adult with an advanced solid tumor such as melanoma, head and neck, liver or kidney cancer. Material: CD4+ or CD8+ T cells sorted from blood, obtained in a trial of the OX40 agonist ivuxolimab. The rearrangement combines TRBV30 with TRBJ1-6; TRBD1 is possibly the D segment (5 matching bases). The DNA sequence is TGTGCCTGGGTGGAGGGGCCGGACAATTCACCCCTCCACTTT. This codes for CAWVEGPDNSPLHF.